This entry lists 17 T cell receptor beta chains sequenced from one sample in a study of blood T cell repertoires in COVID-19. Using immunoSEQ multiplex PCR, the repertoire was profiled, and TCRdb retains in-frame clones only, with some absent. The sample contains about 400,000 clones, around 90% of which appear only once. The sequenced material came from PBMCs or T cells enriched from blood (not recorded which). Receptors originate from a middle-aged woman with acute COVID-19.

The chain is built from TRBV29-1 and TRBJ1-1, with TRBD1 matching 7 bases. This CDR3 has 13 amino acids. J was trimmed by 3 bases and V by 4 bases; bases with no gene match: 5. Germline loops: CDR1 SQVTM, CDR2 ANQGSEA. DNA for the CDR3: TGCAGCGTTGGGCCTACAGGGGACACTGAAGCTTTCTTT. This translates into CSVGPTGDTEAFF.

The rearrangement joins TRBV30 to TRBJ1-1; D remains ambiguous. The V gene's germline CDR1 is GTSNPN and CDR2 SVGIG (reference sequence). There are 14 residues in the CDR3. V lost 1 base, J lost 2 bases, and 11 bases lay in between. The CDR3 DNA reads as TGTGCCTGGAGTGCCGAGAGGGAAAACACTGAAGCTTTCTTT. As protein: CAWSAERENTEAFF.

The chain carries TRBV6-1 and TRBJ2-3; 8 nucleotides match TRBD1. With V trimmed by 4 bases and J by 0 bases, 6 bases remained unmatched. The CDR3 covers 16 residues. Germline CDR1 is MNHNS and CDR2 is SASEGT. CDR3 sequence reads: CASSGQGAASTDTQYF. CDR3 nucleotides: TGTGCCAGCAGTGGCCAGGGGGCGGCTAGCACAGATACGCAGTATTTT.

The rearrangement uses TRBV2 and TRBJ1-6; D may be TRBD1 (6 bases). This CDR3 contains 14 residues. V was shortened by 5 bases and J by 6 bases, with 11 bases between the two germline ends. The germline CDR1 and CDR2 sequences are SNHLY and FYNNEI. Here the CDR3 DNA reads TGTGCCAGCAGTATACAGGGCCCTAATTCACCCCTCCACTTT. Translating it yields CASSIQGPNSPLHF.

The V call is TRBV9, the J call TRBJ2-1; D is undetermined. The germline CDR1 and CDR2 sequences are SGDLS and YYNGEE. This CDR3 is 12 amino acids long. Trimming stripped 0 bases from V and 8 bases from J, with 6 bases between. The CDR3: CASSVGAHEQFF. DNA of the CDR3: TGTGCCAGCAGCGTAGGGGCCCATGAGCAGTTCTTC.

The J gene is TRBJ1-2, the V gene TRBV18, with D perhaps TRBD1 (5 bases). Trimming left V 6 bases short and J 4 bases short, with 18 bases between. The germline V gene has CDR1 KGHSH and CDR2 LQKENI. CDR3 size: 15 residues. CDR3 DNA sequence: TGTGCCAGCTCGCGCGCGGATACAGGCCTCTATGGCTACACCTTC. Amino acids: CASSRADTGLYGYTF.

The chain couples TRBV10-3 to TRBJ2-3, with 12 bases identical to TRBD2. The CDR3 is 16 residues long. CDR1 and CDR2 from the germline V gene are ENHRY and SYGVKD. V lost 8 bases and J lost 3; bases outside the gene matches: 9. CDR3 region: CAIWASGGAGTDTQYF. The CDR3 DNA follows: TGTGCCATCTGGGCTAGCGGGGGGGCTGGGACAGATACGCAGTATTTT.

This chain uses TRBV2 with TRBJ2-6, with a tentative D call TRBD2 (6 bases). This CDR3 has 15 amino acids. Trimming cost V 6 bases and J 4 bases, with 13 bases left between them. Germline CDR1 is SNHLY and CDR2 is FYNNEI. Here the CDR3 reads CASSLRGTGANVLTF. CDR3 in DNA: TGTGCCAGCAGCCTCCGGGGGACCGGGGCCAACGTCCTGACTTTC.

The V and J genes are TRBV3-1 (or the pseudogene TRBV3-2) and TRBJ2-5; D call uncertain. The CDR3 runs 16 residues. Looked up from germline, CDR1 is LGHDT and CDR2 is YNNKEL (reference sequence). Trimming took 3 bases from V and 5 from J, leaving 19 bases between them. As DNA, the CDR3 is TGTGCCAGCAGCCATGATTGGCGAGCGTCCCAGGAGACCCAGTACTTC. It codes for CASSHDWRASQETQYF.

This clone was counted a few times. A junction boundary mismatches the germline segment, possibly from a read error. The genes are TRBV12-3 or TRBV12-4 and TRBJ1-6, with D hard to call. This CDR3 contains 12 residues. CDR3 sequence (DNA): TGTGCCAGCAGTTTCTATGATTCACCCCTCCACTTT. Residues: CASSFYDSPLHF.

The chain uses TRBV4-1 and TRBJ2-7; the D is unclear. This CDR3 region has 17 residues. V lost 0 bases to trimming and J lost 2 bases, with 17 bases between them. Per the germline V gene, CDR1 is MGHRA and CDR2 is YSYEKL. CDR3 sequence: CASSQDLRLTYPYEQYF. DNA of the CDR3: TGCGCCAGCAGCCAAGATCTGAGGCTTACGTATCCCTACGAGCAGTACTTC.

J is TRBJ1-1 and V is TRBV29-1, with a possible D match to TRBD1 (5 bases). CDR3 length equals 12 residues. Trimming pared 7 bases from V and 4 bases from J, leaving 13 bases between. CDR1 and CDR2 (germline): SQVTM, ANQGSEA. Here the CDR3 reads CSADQGSTEAFF. The CDR3 bases are TGCAGCGCGGATCAGGGAAGCACTGAAGCTTTCTTT. Based on the CDR3 plus reference TRBV29-1 and TRBJ1-1, the full variable domain is SAVISQKPSRDICQRGTSLTIQCQVDSQVTMMFWYRQQPGQSLTLIATANQGSEATYESGFVIDKFPISRPNLTFSTLTVSNMSPEDSSIYLCSADQGSTEAFFGQGTRLTVV.

This chain connects TRBV9 to TRBJ1-2, with TRBD1 as a possible D gene (5 bases). Per germline, CDR1 SGDLS and CDR2 YYNGEE. This CDR3 comprises 16 residues. Trimming shortened V by 2 bases and J by 1 base, and 15 bases separated the two germline ends. As DNA, the CDR3 is TGTGCCAGCAGCGTCACGCCGGAGGGGATTAACTATGGCTACACCTTC. Translating it yields CASSVTPEGINYGYTF.

About this clone: Other DNA sequences from this sample encode an identical CDR3 as well. V is TRBV29-1 and J is TRBJ1-2, with D possibly matching TRBD1 (6 bases). Trimming removed 0 bases from V and 5 bases from J, with 7 bases in between. This CDR3 comprises 12 residues. Germline values: CDR1 SQVTM, CDR2 ANQGSEA. CDR3 nucleotides: TGCAGCGTTGAAGAGGGGGCATATGGCTACACCTTC. It encodes CSVEEGAYGYTF.

The V and J genes are TRBV9 and TRBJ1-2; a weak D match, TRBD1 (6 bases). Germline V lookup: CDR1 SGDLS, CDR2 YYNGEE. The CDR3 runs 16 residues. The V gene lost 0 bases and the J gene lost 3 bases, with 15 bases spanning the gap. CDR3 bases: TGTGCCAGCAGCGTAGTCGCTGCAGGACAGTACTATGGCTACACCTTC. Encoded protein: CASSVVAAGQYYGYTF.

This chain links TRBV2 with TRBJ1-3; 7 bases map to TRBD1. V was clipped by 9 bases and J by 4 bases; unmatched bases: 9. Germline CDR1 SNHLY, CDR2 FYNNEI. The CDR3 is made up of 14 amino acids. For the CDR3, the DNA is TGTGCCAGACGGGACAGAGAAAAGGGAAACACCATATATTTT. It yields the protein CARRDREKGNTIYF.

V and J are TRBV6-4 and TRBJ2-3; 9 bases align to TRBD1. The germline gives CDR1 MRHNA, CDR2 SNTAGT. CDR3 length: 14 residues. V lost 6 bases and J lost 3; bases outside the gene matches: 4. CDR3 loop: CASRGDRETDTQYF. CDR3 DNA sequence: TGTGCCAGCAGGGGGGACAGGGAAACAGATACGCAGTATTTT.